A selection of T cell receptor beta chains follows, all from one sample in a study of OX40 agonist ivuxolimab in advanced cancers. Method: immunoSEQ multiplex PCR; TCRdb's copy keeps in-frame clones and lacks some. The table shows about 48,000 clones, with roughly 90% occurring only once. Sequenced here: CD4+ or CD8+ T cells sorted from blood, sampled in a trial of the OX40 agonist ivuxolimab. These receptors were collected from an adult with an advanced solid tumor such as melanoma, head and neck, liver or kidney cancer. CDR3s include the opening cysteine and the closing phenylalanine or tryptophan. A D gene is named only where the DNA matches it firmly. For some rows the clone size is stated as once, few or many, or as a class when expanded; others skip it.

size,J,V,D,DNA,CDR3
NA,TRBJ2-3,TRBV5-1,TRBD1,TGCGCCAGCAGCCTTCTGCCGGGACAGACAGATACGCAGTATTTT,CASSLLPGQTDTQYF
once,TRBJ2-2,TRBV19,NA,TGTGCCAGTAGTGGTTACAGGGGAGGAACCGGGGAGCTGTTTTTT,CASSGYRGGTGELFF
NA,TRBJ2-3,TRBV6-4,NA,TGTGCCAGCAGAGGGTGGCGAGGGGGAGGAATCACAGATACGCAGTATTTT,CASRGWRGGGITDTQYF
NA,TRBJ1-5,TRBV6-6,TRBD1,TGTGCCAGCAGTTTTCCGGGACAGGGCAATCAGCCCCAGCATTTT,CASSFPGQGNQPQHF
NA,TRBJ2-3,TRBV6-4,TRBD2,TGTGCCAGCAGTGACTCAGGGGCTAGCGGGCCATCGGATACGCAGTATTTT,CASSDSGASGPSDTQYF
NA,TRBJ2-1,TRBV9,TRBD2,TGTGCCAGCAGCCAGGGACTAGCGGGAGGGGTGGAGAATGAGCAGTTCTTC,CASSQGLAGGVENEQFF
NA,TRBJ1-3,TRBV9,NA,TGTGCCAGCGCTGGGACGGAAGGAAACACCATATATTTT,CASAGTEGNTIYF
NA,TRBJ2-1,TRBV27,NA,TGTGCCAGCAGTTTATTTGTAGGGAGCGAGCAGTTCTTC,CASSLFVGSEQFF
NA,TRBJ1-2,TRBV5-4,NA,TGTGCCAGCAGCTTGGGGGGGCAATATAACTATGGCTACACCTTC,CASSLGGQYNYGYTF
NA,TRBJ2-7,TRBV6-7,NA,TGTGCCAGCAGTTACGCACGAGAAGGAGGGGACGAGCAGTACTTC,CASSYAREGGDEQYF
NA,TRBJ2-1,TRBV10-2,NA,TGCGCCAGCCTAAGCCCATACTCCTACAATGAGCAGTTCTTC,CASLSPYSYNEQFF
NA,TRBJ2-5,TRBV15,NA,TGTGCCACCAGCAGAGAACGGGGGCAGGAGACCCAGTACTTC,CATSRERGQETQYF
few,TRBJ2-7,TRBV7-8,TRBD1,TGTGCCAGCAGCTCTAAACAGGGGCCCTCCTACGAGCAGTACTTC,CASSSKQGPSYEQYF
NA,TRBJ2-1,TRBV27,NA,TGTGCCAGCAGTTTATCGTTTTGGAATGAGCAGTTCTTC,CASSLSFWNEQFF
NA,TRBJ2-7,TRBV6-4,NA,TGTGCCAGCAGTTCCCAGGGGAAACCCTACGAGCAGTACTTC,CASSSQGKPYEQYF
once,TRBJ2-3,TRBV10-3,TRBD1,TGTGCCATCGAGTCGGGACAGGGACTCACAGATACGCAGTATTTT,CAIESGQGLTDTQYF
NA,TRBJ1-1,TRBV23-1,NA,TGCGCCAGCAGTCCACATCTGAGCCGCGGGAACCTCCGGACTGAAGCTTTCTTT,CASSPHLSRGNLRTEAFF
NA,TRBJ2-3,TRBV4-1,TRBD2,TGCGCCAGCAGCCGCCACGTACTAGCGGCTGATTCAGATACGCAGTATTTT,CASSRHVLAADSDTQYF
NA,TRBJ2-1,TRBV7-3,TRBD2,TGTGCCAGCAGCTTAGGCGGGGGAGACAATGAGCAGTTCTTC,CASSLGGGDNEQFF
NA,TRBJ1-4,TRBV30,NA,TGTGCCTGGAGTGTACGGGGGGATGAAAAACTGTTTTTT,CAWSVRGDEKLFF
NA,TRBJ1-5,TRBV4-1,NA,TGCGCCAGCAGCCCAGAAAGACAGGTGAGCGGCAATCAGCCCCAGCATTTT,CASSPERQVSGNQPQHF
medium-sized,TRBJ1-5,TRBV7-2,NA,TGTGCCAGCAGCTTAGGCACTCAGGCTTATAGCAATCAGCCCCAGCATTTT,CASSLGTQAYSNQPQHF
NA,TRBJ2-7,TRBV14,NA,TGTGCCAGCAGCCCTTTCGGGGAGAGAGAAAACTACGAGCAGTACTTC,CASSPFGERENYEQYF
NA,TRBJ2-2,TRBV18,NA,TGTGCCAGCTCACCATCGGGCAGGTTGTTCACCGGGGAGCTGTTTTTT,CASSPSGRLFTGELFF
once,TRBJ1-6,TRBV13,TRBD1,TGTGCCAGCAGCTTACGGACAGGGGGTAATTCACCCCTCCACTTT,CASSLRTGGNSPLHF
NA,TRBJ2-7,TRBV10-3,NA,TGTGCCATCCTAAACGGGGTTGGTGGCTACGAGCAGTACTTC,CAILNGVGGYEQYF
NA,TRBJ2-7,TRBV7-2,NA,TGTGCCAGCAGCCTAGCCCCCGTCCCGTACGAGCAGTACTTC,CASSLAPVPYEQYF
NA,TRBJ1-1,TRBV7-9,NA,TGTGCCAGCAGCTTAGCGCAGTGGAGCGGTGCGGGCACTGAAGCTTTCTTT,CASSLAQWSGAGTEAFF
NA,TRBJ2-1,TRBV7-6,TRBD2,TGTGCCAGCAGCCGCGAAAGGGCGGGAGGTAGTTTCAATGAGCAGTTCTTC,CASSRERAGGSFNEQFF
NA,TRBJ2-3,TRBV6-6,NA,TGTGCCAGCAGTTACGTTACAGGCACAGATACGCAGTATTTT,CASSYVTGTDTQYF
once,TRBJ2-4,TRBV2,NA,TGTGCCAGCAGTGGCGGGACGCCCATTCAGTACTTC,CASSGGTPIQYF
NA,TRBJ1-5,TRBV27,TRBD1,TGTGCCAGCAGTCTGGGACAGGGAGGTCAGCCCCAGCATTTT,CASSLGQGGQPQHF
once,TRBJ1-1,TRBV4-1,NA,TGCGCCAGCAGCCCGATTGGGGGAGGGAGCACTGAAGCTTTCTTT,CASSPIGGGSTEAFF